This T cell receptor (beta chain) was found in a study of monozygotic twins with inflammatory bowel disease. The CDR3 covers 15 residues. The germline CDR1 and CDR2 sequences are KGHSH and LQKENI. For each CDR3 protein, TCRdb gives one entry from its re-call of the 5' RACE reads, without DNA. Seen in this sample are about 420,000 distinct CDR3 sequences; the ten most common clones hold roughly 2.5%. This rearrangement joins TRBV18 to TRBJ2-5; there is no DNA to check the TCRdb D call of TRBD2. The sequenced sample consisted of blood. The source is a human donor with ulcerative colitis or Crohn's disease, or a healthy co-twin of an affected twin (not recorded which). The CDR3 region is CASSPPERSGETQYF.